Sequencing of this T cell receptor (beta chain) was carried out in a study of blood T cell repertoires in COVID-19. Assay: immunoSEQ multiplex PCR; the TCRdb copy retains only in-frame clones and omits some. The sample has more than 100,000 clones; around 83% are singletons. V was trimmed by 0 bases and J by 8 bases, leaving 20 bases between them. The CDR3 runs 17 residues. The germline V gene has CDR1 SGHNT and CDR2 YYREEE (reference sequence). The gene calls are TRBV5-4 and TRBJ1-4; a weak D match, TRBD1 (5 bases). This TCR derives from a woman aged 25 to 39 who had recovered from COVID-19. Material: PBMCs or T cells enriched from blood (not recorded which). CDR3 in DNA: TGTGCCAGCAGCTTGGCCGGTGCGGGGATAGGGGTCGAAAAACTGTTTTTT. This codes for CASSLAGAGIGVEKLFF.